The sequence of this TCR beta chain was determined in a study of T cells after yellow fever vaccination. Generation of TCR cDNA used 5'RACE template switching (which added a universal primer site and UMIs). TCRdb fed the 5' RACE reads into MiXCR, producing one record per CDR3 protein. Here the sample spans over 300,000 distinct CDR3 sequences, 6.8% being singletons. The length of the CDR3 is 15 residues. Germline-derived CDR1 and CDR2 are SGHTA and FQGNSA. The V gene lost 1 base and the J gene lost 5 bases, with 14 bases spanning the gap. A remark on this clonotype: The antigen is not known.

General study points: Only a minor proportion of clonotypes was detected across both CD4 and CD8 compartments. Subsequent booster samples again held most clones from primary vaccination (96% CD4, 85% to 90% CD8).

The sequencing here drew on PBMCs, taken around 45 days after the first yellow fever vaccination. This clonotype was obtained from a man younger than 30 who received the YFV17D yellow fever vaccine. This sequence joins TRBV7-2 and TRBJ2-5; D not certain. The CDR3 loop is CASSLVVHPAETQYF. CDR3 DNA: TGTGCCAGCAGCTTAGTAGTCCACCCGGCGGAGACCCAGTACTTC.